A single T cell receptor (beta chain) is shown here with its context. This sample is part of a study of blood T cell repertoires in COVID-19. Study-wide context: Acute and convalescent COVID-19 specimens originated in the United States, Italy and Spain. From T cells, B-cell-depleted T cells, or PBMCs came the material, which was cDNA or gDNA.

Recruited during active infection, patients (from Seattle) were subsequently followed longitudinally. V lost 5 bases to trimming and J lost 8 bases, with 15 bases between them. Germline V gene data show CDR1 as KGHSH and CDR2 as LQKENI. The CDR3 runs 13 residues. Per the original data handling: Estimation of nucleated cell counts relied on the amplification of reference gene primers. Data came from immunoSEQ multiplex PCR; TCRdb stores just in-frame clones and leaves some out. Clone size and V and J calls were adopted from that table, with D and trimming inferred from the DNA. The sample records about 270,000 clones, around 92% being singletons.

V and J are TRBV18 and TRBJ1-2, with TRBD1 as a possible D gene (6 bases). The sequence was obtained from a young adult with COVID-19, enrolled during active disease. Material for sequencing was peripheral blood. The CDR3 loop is CASSISRDTGYTF. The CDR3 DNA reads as TGTGCCAGCTCAATCTCCCGGGACACCGGCTACACCTTC.